This T cell receptor (beta chain) was sequenced during a study of blood T cell repertoires in COVID-19 (dated by TCRdb to about 2020). Concerning the study at large: Samples from collaborators originated in the United States, Italy and Spain and spanned both the acute and convalescent phases of COVID-19. Deeply sampled blood TCRbeta repertoires from subjects exposed to, actively infected with, or recovered from COVID-19 were included in the dataset. The material from the prospective study consisted of cDNA or gDNA derived from T cells, B-cell-depleted T cells, or PBMCs. Samples were obtained from the ongoing ImmuneRACE study (first 160 participants) and from some 1,200 subjects provided by 6 global collaborators. A de-identified subject ID, COVID-19 status, age in years and sex were almost always included in the sample metadata. A freely available public database, intended as a resource for researchers studying the immune response to SARS-CoV-2, is where the repertoires were released. Where HLA class I and class II types were available, the types were taken from metadata supplied by the sample provider, not from assay-based typing.

The immunoSEQ Assay, a bias-controlled multiplex PCR, was used to amplify TCRbeta CDR3 regions from genomic DNA. For the original study's pipeline: Nucleated cell counts per sample were estimated from amplification of reference gene primers within the assay. To quantify the absolute abundance of each unique TCRbeta CDR3 rearrangement, sequence reads were collapsed and filtered. For each sample, productive Simpson clonality was calculated as the square root of Simpson's diversity index across productive rearrangements. TCRdb's version of the immuneACCESS table is confined to in-frame rearrangements and falls short of the full clone set. An unresolved V gene accounts for under half of the shortfall where checked; the remainder is of unknown origin. V and J calls plus clone size are reproduced from that table; the DNA served to infer D and trimming. The sample table lists fewer than 250,000 clones, roughly four fifths of them with a count of one. The ten largest clonotypes hold under 4.5% of the sample.

From the germline V gene, CDR1 is SQVTM and CDR2 is ANQGSEA. Measured from the cysteine to the phenylalanine, the CDR3 is 14 residues long. Only the CDR3 DNA is retained, 42 bases long and in frame from the first base. V is cut by 4 bases and J by 0 bases, and the space between the germline ends is 10 bases. Collaborating institutions collected whole blood in K2EDTA tubes following their own protocols. For TCRbeta analysis, collaborators shipped samples as frozen whole blood, isolated PBMCs, or DNA extracted from either of those sample types. Study-level results and caveats: Clinical and demographic metadata were provided uncurated, with the amount varying by source and participant.

Comment on this clone: Its cognate antigen has yet to be identified. Qualities for individual bases were not recorded, and no much larger clone is one base off.

The V gene is TRBV29-1 and the J gene is TRBJ1-3, with the D segment identity uncertain. The specimen sequenced was peripheral blood. The source of this sequence is a man aged 45-60 years with acute or convalescent COVID-19. The DNA reads TGCAGCGTTGTCCTCGCGGACTCTGGAAACACCATATATTTT. The resulting protein is CSVVLADSGNTIYF.